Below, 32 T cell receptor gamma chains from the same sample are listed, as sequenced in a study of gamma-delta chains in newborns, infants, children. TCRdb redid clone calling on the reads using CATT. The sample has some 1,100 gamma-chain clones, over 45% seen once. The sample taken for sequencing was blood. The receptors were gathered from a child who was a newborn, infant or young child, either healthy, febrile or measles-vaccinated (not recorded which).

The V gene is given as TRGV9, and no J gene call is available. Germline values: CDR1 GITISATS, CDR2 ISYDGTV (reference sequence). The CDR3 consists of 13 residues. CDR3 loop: CALWEELYYNKLF. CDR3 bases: TGTGCCTTGTGGGAGGAGTTATATTATAACAAACTCTTT.

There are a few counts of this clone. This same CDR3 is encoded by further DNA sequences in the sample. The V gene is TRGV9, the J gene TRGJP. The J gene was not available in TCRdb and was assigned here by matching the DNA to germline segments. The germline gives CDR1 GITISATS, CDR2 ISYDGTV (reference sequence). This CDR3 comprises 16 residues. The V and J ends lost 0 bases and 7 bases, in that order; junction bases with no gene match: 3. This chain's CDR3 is CALWEVSELGKKIKVF. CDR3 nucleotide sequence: TGTGCCTTGTGGGAGGTGTCCGAGTTGGGCAAAAAAATCAAGGTATTT.

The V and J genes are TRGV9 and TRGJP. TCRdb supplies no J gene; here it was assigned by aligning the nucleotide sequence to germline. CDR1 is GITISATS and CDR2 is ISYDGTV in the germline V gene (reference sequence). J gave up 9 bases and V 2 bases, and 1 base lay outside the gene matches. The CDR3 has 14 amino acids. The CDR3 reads CALWEALGKKIKVF. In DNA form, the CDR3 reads TGTGCCTTGTGGGAGGCGTTGGGCAAAAAAATCAAGGTATTT.

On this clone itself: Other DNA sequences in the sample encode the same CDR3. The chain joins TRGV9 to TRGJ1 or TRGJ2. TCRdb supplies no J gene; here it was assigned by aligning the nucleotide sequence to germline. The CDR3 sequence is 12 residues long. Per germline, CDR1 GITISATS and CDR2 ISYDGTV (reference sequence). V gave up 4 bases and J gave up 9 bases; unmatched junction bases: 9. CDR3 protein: CALWDLCRKKLF. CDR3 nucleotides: TGTGCCTTGTGGGACTTGTGTCGTAAGAAACTCTTT.

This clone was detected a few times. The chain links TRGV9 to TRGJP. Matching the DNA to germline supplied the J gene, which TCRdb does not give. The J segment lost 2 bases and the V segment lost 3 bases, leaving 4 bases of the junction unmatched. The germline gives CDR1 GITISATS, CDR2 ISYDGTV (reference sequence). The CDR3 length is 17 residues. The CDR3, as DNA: TGTGCCTTGTGGGAGTTCCGGCAAGAGTTGGGCAAAAAAATCAAGGTATTT. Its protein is CALWEFRQELGKKIKVF.

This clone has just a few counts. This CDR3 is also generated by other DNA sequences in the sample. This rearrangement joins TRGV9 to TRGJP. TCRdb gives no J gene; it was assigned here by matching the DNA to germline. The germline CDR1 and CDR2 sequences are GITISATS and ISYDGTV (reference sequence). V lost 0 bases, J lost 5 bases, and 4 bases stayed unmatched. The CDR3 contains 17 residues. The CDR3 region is CALWEVHEELGKKIKVF. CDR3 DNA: TGTGCCTTGTGGGAGGTGCATGAAGAGTTGGGCAAAAAAATCAAGGTATTT.

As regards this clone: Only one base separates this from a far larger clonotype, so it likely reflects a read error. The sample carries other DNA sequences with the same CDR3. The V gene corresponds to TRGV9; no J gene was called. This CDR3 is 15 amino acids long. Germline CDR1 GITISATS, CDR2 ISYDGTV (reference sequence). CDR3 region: CALWEQELGKKIKVF. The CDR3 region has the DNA TGTGCCTTGTGGGAGCAAGAGTTGGGCAAAAAAATAAAGGTATTT.

The CDR3 region is CALWEVQFHKELGKKIKVF. CDR3 DNA: TGTGCCTTGTGGGAGGTGCAGTTTCACAAAGAGTTGGGCAAAAAAATCAAGGTATTT. The rearrangement joins TRGV9 to TRGJP. As TCRdb names no J gene, one was assigned here on the basis of a DNA match to germline. The V and J ends lost 0 bases and 5 bases, in that order; junction bases with no gene match: 10. This CDR3 comprises 19 residues. Germline CDR1 and CDR2: GITISATS and ISYDGTV (reference sequence).

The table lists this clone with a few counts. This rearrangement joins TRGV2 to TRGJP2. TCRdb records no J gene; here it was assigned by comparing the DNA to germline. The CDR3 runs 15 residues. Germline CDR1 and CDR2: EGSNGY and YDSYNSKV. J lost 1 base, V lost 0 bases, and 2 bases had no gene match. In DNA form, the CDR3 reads TGTGCCACCTGGGACGGGCCTAGTAGTGATTGGATCAAGACGTTT. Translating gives CATWDGPSSDWIKTF.

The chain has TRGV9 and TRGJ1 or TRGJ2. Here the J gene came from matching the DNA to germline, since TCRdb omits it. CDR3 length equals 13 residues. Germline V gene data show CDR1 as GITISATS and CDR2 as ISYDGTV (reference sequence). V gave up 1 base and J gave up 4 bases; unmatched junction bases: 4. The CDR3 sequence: CALWEVQYYKKLF. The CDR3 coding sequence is TGTGCCTTGTGGGAGGTCCAGTATTATAAGAAACTCTTT.

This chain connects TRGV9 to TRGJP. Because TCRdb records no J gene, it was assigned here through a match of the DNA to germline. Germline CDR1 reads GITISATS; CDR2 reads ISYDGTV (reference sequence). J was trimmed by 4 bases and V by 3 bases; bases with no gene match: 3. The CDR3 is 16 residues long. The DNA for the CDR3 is TGTGCCTTGTGGGAGATCCAAGAGTTGGGCAAAAAAATCAAGGTATTT. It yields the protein CALWEIQELGKKIKVF.

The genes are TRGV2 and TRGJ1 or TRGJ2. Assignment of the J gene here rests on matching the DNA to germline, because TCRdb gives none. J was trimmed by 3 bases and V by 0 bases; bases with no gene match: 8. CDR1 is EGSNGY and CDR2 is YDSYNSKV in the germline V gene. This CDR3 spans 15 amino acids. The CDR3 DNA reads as TGTGCCACCTGGGACGGGCACCGAATTTATTATAAGAAACTCTTT. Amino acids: CATWDGHRIYYKKLF.

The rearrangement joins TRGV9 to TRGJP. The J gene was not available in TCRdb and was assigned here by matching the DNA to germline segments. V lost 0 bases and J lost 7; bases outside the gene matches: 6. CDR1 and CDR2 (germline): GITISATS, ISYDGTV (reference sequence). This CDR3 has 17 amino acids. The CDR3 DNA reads TGTGCCTTGTGGGAGGTGCATCGGGAGTTGGGCAAAAAAATCAAGGTATTT. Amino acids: CALWEVHRELGKKIKVF.

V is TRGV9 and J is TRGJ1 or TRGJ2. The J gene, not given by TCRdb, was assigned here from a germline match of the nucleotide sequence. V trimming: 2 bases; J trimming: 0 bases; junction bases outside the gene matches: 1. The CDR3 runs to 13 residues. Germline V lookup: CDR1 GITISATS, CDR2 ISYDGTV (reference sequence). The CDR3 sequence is CALWEANYYKKLF. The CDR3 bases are TGTGCCTTGTGGGAGGCGAATTATTATAAGAAACTCTTT.

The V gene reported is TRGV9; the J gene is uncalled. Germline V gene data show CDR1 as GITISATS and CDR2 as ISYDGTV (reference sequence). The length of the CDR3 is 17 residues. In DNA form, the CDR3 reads TGTGCCTTGTGGGAGGTGCGGGGAGAGTTGGGCAAAAAAAAAAAGGTATTT. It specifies CALWEVRGELGKKKKVF.

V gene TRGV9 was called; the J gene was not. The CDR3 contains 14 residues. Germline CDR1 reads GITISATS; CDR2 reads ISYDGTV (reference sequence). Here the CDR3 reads CALWEASNYKNKLF. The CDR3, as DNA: TGTGCCTTGTGGGAGGCATCGAATTATAAAAACAAACTCTTT.

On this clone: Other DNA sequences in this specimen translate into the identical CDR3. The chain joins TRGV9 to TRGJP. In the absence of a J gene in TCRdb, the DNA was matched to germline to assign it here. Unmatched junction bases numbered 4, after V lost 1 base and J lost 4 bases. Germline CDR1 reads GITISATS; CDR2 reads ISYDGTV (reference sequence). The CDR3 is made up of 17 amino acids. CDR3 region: CALWEVRQELGKKIKVF. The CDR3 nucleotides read TGTGCCTTGTGGGAGGTAAGACAAGAGTTGGGCAAAAAAATCAAGGTATTT.

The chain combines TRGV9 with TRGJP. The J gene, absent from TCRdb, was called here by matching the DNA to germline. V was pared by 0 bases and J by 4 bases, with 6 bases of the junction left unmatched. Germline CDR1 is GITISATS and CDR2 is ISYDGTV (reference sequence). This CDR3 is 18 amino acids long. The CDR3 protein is CALWEVPPQELGKKIKVF. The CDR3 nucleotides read TGTGCCTTGTGGGAGGTGCCCCCACAAGAGTTGGGCAAAAAAATCAAGGTATTT.

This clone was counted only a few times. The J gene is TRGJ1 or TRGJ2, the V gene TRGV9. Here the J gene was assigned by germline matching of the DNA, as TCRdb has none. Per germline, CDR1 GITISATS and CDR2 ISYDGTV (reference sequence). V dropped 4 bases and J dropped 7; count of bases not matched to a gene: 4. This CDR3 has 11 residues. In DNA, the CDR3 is TGTGCCTTGTGGGAAGACTATAAGAAACTCTTT. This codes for CALWEDYKKLF.

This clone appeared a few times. In DNA, the CDR3 is TGTGCCTTGTGGGAGCGGATTGGGAAACTCTTT. Translation gives CALWERIGKLF. The chain carries TRGV9 and TRGJ1 or TRGJ2. No J gene is reported in TCRdb; it was inferred here by comparing the DNA with germline. CDR3 length equals 11 residues. After removal of 3 bases from V and 12 bases from J, the junction contained 8 bases not matched to a gene. Germline lookup yields CDR1 GITISATS and CDR2 ISYDGTV (reference sequence).

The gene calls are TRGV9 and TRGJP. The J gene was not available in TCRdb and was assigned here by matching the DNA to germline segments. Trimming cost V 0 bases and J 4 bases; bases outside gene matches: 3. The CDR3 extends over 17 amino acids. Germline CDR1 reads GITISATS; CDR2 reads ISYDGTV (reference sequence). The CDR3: CALWEVAQELGKKIKVF. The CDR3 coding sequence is TGTGCCTTGTGGGAGGTGGCCCAAGAGTTGGGCAAAAAAATCAAGGTATTT.

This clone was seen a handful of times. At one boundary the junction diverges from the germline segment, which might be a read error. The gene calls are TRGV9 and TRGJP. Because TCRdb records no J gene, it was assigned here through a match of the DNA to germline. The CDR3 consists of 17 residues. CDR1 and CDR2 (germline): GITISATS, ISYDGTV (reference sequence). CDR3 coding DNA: TGTGCCTTGTGGGAGAAGGGGCGAGAGTTGGGCAAAAAAATCAAGGTATTT. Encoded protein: CALWEKGRELGKKIKVF.

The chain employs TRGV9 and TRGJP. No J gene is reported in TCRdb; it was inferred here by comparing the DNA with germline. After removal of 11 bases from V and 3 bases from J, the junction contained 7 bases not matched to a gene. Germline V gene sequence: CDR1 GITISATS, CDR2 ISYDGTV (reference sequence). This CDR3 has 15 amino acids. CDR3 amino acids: CASTTQELGKKIKVF. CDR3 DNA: TGTGCCTCAACAACGCAAGAGTTGGGCAAAAAAATCAAGGTATTT.

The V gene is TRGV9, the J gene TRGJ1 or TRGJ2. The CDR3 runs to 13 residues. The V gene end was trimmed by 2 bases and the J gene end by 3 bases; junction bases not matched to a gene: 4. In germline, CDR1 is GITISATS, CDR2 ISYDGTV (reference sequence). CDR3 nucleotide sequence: TGTGCCTTGTGGGAGGCCCGTTATTATAAGAAACTCTTT. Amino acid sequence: CALWEARYYKKLF.

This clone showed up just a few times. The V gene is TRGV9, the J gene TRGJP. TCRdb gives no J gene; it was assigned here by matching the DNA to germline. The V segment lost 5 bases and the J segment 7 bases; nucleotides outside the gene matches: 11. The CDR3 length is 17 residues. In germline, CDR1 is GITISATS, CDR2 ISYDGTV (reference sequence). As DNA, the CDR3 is TGTGCCTTGTGGGCCATTGGGCGTGAGTTGGGCAAAAAAATCAAGGTATTT. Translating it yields CALWAIGRELGKKIKVF.

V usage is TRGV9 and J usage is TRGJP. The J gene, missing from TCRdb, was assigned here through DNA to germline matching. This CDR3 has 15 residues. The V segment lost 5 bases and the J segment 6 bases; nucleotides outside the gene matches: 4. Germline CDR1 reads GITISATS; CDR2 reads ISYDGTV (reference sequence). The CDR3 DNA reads TGTGCCTTGTGGGCGCGAGAGTTGGGCAAAAAAATCAAGGTATTT. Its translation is CALWARELGKKIKVF.

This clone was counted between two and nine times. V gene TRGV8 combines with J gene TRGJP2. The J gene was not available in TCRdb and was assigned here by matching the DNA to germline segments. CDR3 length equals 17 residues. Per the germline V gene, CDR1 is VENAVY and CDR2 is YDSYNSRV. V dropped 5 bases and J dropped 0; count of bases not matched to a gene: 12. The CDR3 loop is CATWVYPGDSSDWIKTF. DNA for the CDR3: TGTGCCACCTGGGTGTACCCGGGGGATAGTAGTGATTGGATCAAGACGTTT.

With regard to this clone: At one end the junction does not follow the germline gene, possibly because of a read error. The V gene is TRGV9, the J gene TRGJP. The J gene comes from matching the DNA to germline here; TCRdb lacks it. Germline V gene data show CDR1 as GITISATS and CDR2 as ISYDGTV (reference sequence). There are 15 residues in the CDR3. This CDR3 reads CALYPQELGKKIKVF. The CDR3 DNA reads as TGCGCCTTGTATCCGCAAGAGTTGGGCAAAAAAATCAAGGTATTT.

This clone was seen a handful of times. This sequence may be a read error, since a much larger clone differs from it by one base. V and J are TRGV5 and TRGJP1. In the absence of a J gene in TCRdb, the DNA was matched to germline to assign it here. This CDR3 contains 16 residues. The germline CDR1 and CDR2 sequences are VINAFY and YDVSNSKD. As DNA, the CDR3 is TGCGCCACCTGGAGTTTTGGCTATACCACTGGTTGGTTCAAGATATTT. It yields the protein CATWSFGYTTGWFKIF.

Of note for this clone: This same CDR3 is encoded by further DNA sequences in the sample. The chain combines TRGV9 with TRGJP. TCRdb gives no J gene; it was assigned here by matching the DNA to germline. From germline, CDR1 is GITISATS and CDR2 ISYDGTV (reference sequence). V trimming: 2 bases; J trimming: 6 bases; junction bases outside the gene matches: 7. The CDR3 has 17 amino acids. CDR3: CALWEARGELGKKIKVF. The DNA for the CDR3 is TGTGCCTTGTGGGAGGCACGGGGAGAGTTGGGCAAAAAAATCAAGGTATTT.

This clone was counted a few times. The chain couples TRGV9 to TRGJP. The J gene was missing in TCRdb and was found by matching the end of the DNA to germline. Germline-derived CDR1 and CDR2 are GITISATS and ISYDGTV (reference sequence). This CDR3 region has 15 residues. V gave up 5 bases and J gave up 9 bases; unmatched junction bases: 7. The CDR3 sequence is CALWGEWLGKKIKVF. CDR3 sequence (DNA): TGTGCCTTGTGGGGGGAATGGTTGGGCAAAAAAATCAAGGTATTT.

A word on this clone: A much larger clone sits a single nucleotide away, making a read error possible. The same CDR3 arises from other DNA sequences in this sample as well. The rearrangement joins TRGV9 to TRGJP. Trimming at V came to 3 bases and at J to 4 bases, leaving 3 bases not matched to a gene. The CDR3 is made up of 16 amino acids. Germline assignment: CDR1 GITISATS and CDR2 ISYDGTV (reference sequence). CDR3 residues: CALWEPQELGKKIKVF. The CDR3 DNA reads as TGTGCCTTGTGGGAGCCCCAAGAGTTGGGCAAAAAAATCAAGGTATTT.